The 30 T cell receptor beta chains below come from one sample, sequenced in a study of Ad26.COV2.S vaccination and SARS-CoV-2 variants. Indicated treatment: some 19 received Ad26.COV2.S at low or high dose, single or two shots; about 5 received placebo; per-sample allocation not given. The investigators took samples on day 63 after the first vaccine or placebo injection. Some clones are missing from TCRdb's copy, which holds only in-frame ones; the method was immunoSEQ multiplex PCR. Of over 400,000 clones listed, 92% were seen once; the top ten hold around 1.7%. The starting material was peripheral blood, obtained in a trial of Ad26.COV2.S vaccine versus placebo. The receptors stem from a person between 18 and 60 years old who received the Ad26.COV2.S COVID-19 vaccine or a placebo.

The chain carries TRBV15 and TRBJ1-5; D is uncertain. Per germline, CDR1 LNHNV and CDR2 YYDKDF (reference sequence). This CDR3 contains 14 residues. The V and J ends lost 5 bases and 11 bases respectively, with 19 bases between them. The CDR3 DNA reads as TGTGCCACCAGCCGGACGTCCCCCGATCAAGCCCAGCATTTT. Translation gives CATSRTSPDQAQHF.

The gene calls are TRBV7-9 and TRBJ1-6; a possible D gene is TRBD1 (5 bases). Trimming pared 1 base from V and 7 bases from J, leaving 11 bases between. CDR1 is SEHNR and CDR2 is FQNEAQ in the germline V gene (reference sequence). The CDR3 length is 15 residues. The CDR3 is CASSLVGGANSPLHF. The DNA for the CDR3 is TGTGCCAGCAGCTTAGTTGGGGGTGCGAATTCACCCCTCCACTTT.

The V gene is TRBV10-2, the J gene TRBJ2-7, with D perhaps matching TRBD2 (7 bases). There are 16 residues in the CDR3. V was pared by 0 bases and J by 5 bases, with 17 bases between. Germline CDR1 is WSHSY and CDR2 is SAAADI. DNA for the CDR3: TGCGCCAGCAGTGAGTCGACTCGCGGGGGCAGGGACGAGCAGTACTTC. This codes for CASSESTRGGRDEQYF.

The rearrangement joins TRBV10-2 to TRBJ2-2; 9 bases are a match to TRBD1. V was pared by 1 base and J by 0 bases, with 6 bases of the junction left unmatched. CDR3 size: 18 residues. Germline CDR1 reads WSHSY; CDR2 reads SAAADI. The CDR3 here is CASSELRTGGPNTGELFF. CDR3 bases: TGCGCCAGCAGTGAGTTGCGCACAGGGGGCCCGAACACCGGGGAGCTGTTTTTT.

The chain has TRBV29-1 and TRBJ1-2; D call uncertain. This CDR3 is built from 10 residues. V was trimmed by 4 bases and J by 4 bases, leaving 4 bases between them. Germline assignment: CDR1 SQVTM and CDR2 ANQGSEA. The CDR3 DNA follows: TGCAGCGTTGCCAGCTATGGCTACACCTTC. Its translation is CSVASYGYTF.

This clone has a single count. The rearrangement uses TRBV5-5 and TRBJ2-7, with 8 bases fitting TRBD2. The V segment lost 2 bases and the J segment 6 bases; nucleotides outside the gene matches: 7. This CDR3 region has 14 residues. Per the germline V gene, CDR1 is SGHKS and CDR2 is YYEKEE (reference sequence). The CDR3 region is CASSFFGGAAEQYF. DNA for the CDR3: TGTGCCAGCAGCTTTTTCGGGGGGGCCGCCGAGCAGTACTTC.

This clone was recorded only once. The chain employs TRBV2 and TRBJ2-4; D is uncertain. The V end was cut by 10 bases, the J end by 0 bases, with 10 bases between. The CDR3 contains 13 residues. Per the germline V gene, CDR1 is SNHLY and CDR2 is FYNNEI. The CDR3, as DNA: TGTGCCACCAGGCCGTTAGCCAAAAACATTCAGTACTTC. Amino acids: CATRPLAKNIQYF.

For the CDR3, the DNA is TGTGCCAGTATCCGGGGGAGGGACACCGGGGAGCTGTTTTTT. Its translation is CASIRGRDTGELFF. The chain combines TRBV19 with TRBJ2-2; 7 nucleotides agree with TRBD2. From germline, CDR1 is LNHDA and CDR2 SQIVND (reference sequence). Trimming cost V 7 bases and J 3 bases; bases outside gene matches: 5. The CDR3 runs to 14 residues. Supplemented by reference TRBV19 and TRBJ2-2, the full variable domain reads DGGITQSPKYLFRKEGQNVTLSCEQNLNHDAMYWYRQDPGQGLRLIYYSQIVNDFQKGDIAEGYSVSREKKESFPLTVTSAQKNPTAFYLCASIRGRDTGELFFGEGSRLTVL.

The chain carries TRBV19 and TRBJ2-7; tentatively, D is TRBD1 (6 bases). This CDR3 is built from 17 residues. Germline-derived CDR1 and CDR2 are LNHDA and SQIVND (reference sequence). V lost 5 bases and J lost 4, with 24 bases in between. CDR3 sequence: CASSSGQPGYGIYEQYF. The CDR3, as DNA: TGTGCCAGTAGTTCCGGACAGCCAGGATATGGGATATACGAGCAGTACTTC.

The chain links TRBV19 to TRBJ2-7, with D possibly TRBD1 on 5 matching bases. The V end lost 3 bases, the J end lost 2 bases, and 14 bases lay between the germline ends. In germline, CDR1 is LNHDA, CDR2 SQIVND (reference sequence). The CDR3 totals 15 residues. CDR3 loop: CASSMLYGATYEQYF. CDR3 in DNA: TGTGCCAGTAGTATGCTGTATGGGGCGACCTACGAGCAGTACTTC.

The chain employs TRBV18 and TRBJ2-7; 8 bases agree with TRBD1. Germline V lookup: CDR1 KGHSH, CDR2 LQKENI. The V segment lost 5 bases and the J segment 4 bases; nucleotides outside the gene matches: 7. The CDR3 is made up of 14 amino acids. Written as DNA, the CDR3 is TGTGCCAGCTCATTCGGACAGGGTGGGTACGAGCAGTACTTC. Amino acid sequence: CASSFGQGGYEQYF.

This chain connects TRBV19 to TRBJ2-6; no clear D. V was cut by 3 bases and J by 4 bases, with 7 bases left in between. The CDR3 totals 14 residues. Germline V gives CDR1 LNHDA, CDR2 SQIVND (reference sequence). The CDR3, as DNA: TGTGCCAGTAGTATTTCCTTCGGGGCCAACGTCCTGACTTTC. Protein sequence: CASSISFGANVLTF.

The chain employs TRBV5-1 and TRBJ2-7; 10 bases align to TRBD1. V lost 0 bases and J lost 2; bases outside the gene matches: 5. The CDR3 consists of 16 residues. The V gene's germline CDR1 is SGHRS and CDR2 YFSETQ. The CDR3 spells CASSLVSGQGAYEQYF. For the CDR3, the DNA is TGCGCCAGCAGCTTGGTCTCAGGACAGGGGGCCTACGAGCAGTACTTC.

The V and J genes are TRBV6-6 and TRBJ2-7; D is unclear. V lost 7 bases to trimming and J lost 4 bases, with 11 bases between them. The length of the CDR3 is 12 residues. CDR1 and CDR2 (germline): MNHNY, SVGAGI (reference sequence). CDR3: CASTDVVYEQYF. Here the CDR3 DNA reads TGTGCCAGCACCGATGTTGTTTACGAGCAGTACTTC.

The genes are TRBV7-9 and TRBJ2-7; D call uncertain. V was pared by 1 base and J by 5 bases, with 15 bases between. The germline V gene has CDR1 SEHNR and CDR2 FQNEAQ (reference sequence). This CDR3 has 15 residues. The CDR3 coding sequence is TGTGCCAGCAGCTTAGAGGCTTTCGGTCCCCACGAGCAGTACTTC. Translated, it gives CASSLEAFGPHEQYF.

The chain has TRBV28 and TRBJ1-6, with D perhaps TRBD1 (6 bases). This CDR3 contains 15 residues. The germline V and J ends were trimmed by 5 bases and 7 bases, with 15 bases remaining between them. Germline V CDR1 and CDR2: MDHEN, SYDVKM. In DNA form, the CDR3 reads TGTGCCAGCAGTCACCTCGACAGGACCAATTCACCCCTCCACTTT. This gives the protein CASSHLDRTNSPLHF.

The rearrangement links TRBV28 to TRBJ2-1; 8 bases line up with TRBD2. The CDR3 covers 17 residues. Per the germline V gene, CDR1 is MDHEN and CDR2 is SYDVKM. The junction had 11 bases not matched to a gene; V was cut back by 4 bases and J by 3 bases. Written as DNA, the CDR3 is TGTGCCAGCAGTTATCCGTCCAGCGGGGGTCTCTACAATGAGCAGTTCTTC. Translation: CASSYPSSGGLYNEQFF. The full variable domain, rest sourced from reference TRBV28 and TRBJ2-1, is DVKVTQSSRYLVKRTGEKVFLECVQDMDHENMFWYRQDPGLGLRLIYFSYDVKMKEKGDIPEGYSVSREKKERFSLILESASTNQTSMYLCASSYPSSGGLYNEQFFGPGTRLTVL.

The CDR3 loop is CASSQEWVLNTEAFF. CDR3 DNA sequence: TGCGCCAGCAGCCAAGAGTGGGTCCTGAACACTGAAGCTTTCTTT. V usage is TRBV4-1 and J usage is TRBJ1-1, with D hard to call. CDR3 length: 15 amino acids. Germline V lookup: CDR1 MGHRA, CDR2 YSYEKL. Trimming left V 0 bases short and J 0 bases short, with 8 bases between.

The CDR3 sequence: CASSPGTAYSNQPQHF. The DNA for the CDR3 is TGTGCCAGCAGTCCAGGGACAGCTTATAGCAATCAGCCCCAGCATTTT. This chain links TRBV27 with TRBJ1-5; 7 nucleotides align to TRBD1. CDR1 MNHEY and CDR2 SMNVEV come from the germline V gene (reference sequence). The CDR3 covers 16 residues. The junction had 7 bases not matched to a gene; V was cut back by 5 bases and J by 0 bases.

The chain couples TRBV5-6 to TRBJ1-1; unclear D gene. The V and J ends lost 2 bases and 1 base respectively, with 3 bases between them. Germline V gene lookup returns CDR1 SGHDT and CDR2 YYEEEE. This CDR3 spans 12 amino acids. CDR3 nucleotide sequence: TGTGCCAGCAGCTTTAAGAACACTGAAGCTTTCTTT. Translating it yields CASSFKNTEAFF.

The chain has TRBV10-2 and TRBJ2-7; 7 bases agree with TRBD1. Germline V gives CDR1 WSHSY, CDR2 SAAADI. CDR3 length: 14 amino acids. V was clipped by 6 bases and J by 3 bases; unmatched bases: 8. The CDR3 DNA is TGCGCCAGCAGGTACAGGGGCGGAAGCTACGAGCAGTACTTC. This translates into CASRYRGGSYEQYF.

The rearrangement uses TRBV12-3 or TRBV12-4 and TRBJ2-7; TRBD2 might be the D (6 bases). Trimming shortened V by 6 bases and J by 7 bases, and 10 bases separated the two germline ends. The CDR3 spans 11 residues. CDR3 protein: CASSQTSEQYF. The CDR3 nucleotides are TGTGCCAGCAGCCAGACTAGTGAGCAGTACTTC.

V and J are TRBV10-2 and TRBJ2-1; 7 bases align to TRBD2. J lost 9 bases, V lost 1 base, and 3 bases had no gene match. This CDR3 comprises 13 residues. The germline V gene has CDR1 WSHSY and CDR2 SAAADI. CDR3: CASSEWRGSEQFF. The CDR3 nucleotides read TGCGCCAGCAGTGAGTGGCGGGGGAGTGAGCAGTTCTTC.

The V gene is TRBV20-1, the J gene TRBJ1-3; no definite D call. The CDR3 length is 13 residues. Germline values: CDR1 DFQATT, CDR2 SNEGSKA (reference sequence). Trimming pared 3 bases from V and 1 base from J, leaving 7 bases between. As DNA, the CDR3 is TGCAGTGCTAGTTTGGAATCTGGAAACACCATATATTTT. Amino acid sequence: CSASLESGNTIYF.

This CDR3 reads CASSWLAPLNTQYF. Written as DNA, the CDR3 is TGTGCCAGCAGTTGGCTAGCACCTCTGAATACGCAGTATTTT. The V gene is TRBV28, the J gene TRBJ2-3, with D possibly TRBD2 on 5 matching bases. Between the trimmed V and J ends, which lost 4 bases and 7 bases, there was a span of 15 bases. Looked up from germline, CDR1 is MDHEN and CDR2 is SYDVKM. The CDR3 totals 14 residues.

The CDR3 sequence: CASSVGGAPLHF. In DNA form, the CDR3 reads TGTGCCAGCAGCGTAGGAGGGGCACCCCTCCACTTT. V is TRBV9 and J is TRBJ1-6, with D tentatively TRBD1 (5 bases). V lost 0 bases to trimming and J lost 11 bases, with 6 bases between them. Germline CDR1 and CDR2: SGDLS and YYNGEE. This CDR3 spans 12 amino acids.

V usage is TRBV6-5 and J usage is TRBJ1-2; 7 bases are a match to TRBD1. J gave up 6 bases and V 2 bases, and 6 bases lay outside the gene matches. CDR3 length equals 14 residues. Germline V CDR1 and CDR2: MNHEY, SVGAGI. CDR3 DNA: TGTGCCAGCAGTTACGGAGACAGGGAGGATGGCTACACCTTC. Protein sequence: CASSYGDREDGYTF.

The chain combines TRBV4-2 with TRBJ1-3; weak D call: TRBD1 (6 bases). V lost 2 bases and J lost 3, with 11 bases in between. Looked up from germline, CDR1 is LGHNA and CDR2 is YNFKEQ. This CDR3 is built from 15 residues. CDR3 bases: TGTGCCAGCAGCCAACGGGGGCAGGGTGGAAACACCATATATTTT. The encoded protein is CASSQRGQGGNTIYF.

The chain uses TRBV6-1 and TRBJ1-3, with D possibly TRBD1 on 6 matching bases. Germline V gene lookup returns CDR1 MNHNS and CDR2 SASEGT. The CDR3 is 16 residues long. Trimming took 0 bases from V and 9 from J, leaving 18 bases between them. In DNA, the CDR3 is TGTGCCAGCAGTGAAGCGATCCCCTCGAGGGGGAGCACCATATATTTT. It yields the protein CASSEAIPSRGSTIYF.

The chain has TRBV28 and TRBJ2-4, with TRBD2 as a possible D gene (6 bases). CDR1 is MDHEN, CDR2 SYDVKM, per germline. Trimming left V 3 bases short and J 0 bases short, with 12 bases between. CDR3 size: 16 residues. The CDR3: CASSFVWEVAKNIQYF. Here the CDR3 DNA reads TGTGCCAGCAGTTTTGTGTGGGAGGTAGCCAAAAACATTCAGTACTTC. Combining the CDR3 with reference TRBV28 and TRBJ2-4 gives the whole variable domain DVKVTQSSRYLVKRTGEKVFLECVQDMDHENMFWYRQDPGLGLRLIYFSYDVKMKEKGDIPEGYSVSREKKERFSLILESASTNQTSMYLCASSFVWEVAKNIQYFGAGTRLSVL.